The 3 T cell receptor beta chains below were found in one sample sequenced in a study of blood T cell repertoires in COVID-19. Sequenced by immunoSEQ multiplex PCR; TCRdb stores in-frame clones only, minus some. The sample yields around 470,000 clones, 89% seen once. Sequenced: peripheral blood. All receptors derive from a young man with COVID-19, enrolled during active disease.

This clone was observed a single time. The rearrangement joins TRBV6-5 to TRBJ2-7; 8 positions agree with TRBD2. Germline CDR1 reads MNHEY; CDR2 reads SVGAGI. The CDR3 is 12 residues long. J lost 4 bases, V lost 10 bases, and 6 bases had no gene match. CDR3 DNA sequence: TGTGCCACCCAACTAGCGGTTTACGAGCAGTACTTC. It specifies CATQLAVYEQYF.

The chain is built from TRBV20-1 and TRBJ2-3; D uncertain. CDR3 length: 10 amino acids. Germline V gene lookup returns CDR1 DFQATT and CDR2 SNEGSKA (reference sequence). CDR3: CSPVRDTQYF. In DNA form, the CDR3 reads TGCAGCCCCGTCAGAGATACGCAGTATTTT.

The chain is built from TRBV27 and TRBJ1-1; 9 bases are shared with TRBD1. Trimming cost V 1 base and J 3 bases; bases outside gene matches: 3. The CDR3 consists of 15 residues. The germline gives CDR1 MNHEY, CDR2 SMNVEV (reference sequence). CDR3 DNA: TGTGCCAGCAGTTTATGGGGACAGGGCGACACTGAAGCTTTCTTT. Amino acids: CASSLWGQGDTEAFF.